These 22 T cell receptor beta chains came from one sample sequenced in a study of early T cells in non-severe SARS-CoV-2 infection. Each CDR3 protein is one row after TCRdb ran MiXCR on the 5' RACE reads. The sample holds 70,000 or so distinct CDR3 sequences, more than 3.5% seen once. This specimen consisted of whole blood, obtained at baseline. The receptors here all came from an adult who was a healthcare worker with PCR-confirmed SARS-CoV-2 infection or an uninfected control (not recorded which). The donor label of this sample is uncertain.

In this sample, this clonotype turned up a few times. The rearrangement joins TRBV19 to TRBJ2-3; a weak D match, TRBD2 (5 bases). V shed 5 bases and J shed 5 bases, with 20 bases lying between them. Germline V gene lookup returns CDR1 LNHDA and CDR2 SQIVND (reference sequence). CDR3 length equals 16 residues. In DNA, the CDR3 is TGTGCCAGTAGTCGCCGAGGGCCCCGAATGCAAGATACGCAGTATTTT. It encodes CASSRRGPRMQDTQYF.

This clonotype was counted at least ten times. CDR3: CASSSPEGWSQPQHF. The CDR3, as DNA: TGTGCCAGCAGTTCCCCTGAAGGTTGGAGTCAGCCCCAGCATTTT. The chain links TRBV27 to TRBJ1-5; D gene ambiguous. Germline V gene sequence: CDR1 MNHEY, CDR2 SMNVEV (reference sequence). Trimming stripped 4 bases from V and 6 bases from J, with 16 bases between. There are 15 residues in the CDR3.

This clonotype was found a few times. The chain employs TRBV6-2 or TRBV6-3 and TRBJ1-4; 9 bases line up with TRBD1. Germline CDR1 MNHEY, CDR2 SVGEGT. V was clipped by 8 bases and J by 8 bases; unmatched bases: 6. The CDR3 spans 13 residues. The CDR3 loop reads CASGRTGAEKLFF. CDR3 nucleotide sequence: TGTGCCAGCGGAAGGACAGGGGCGGAAAAACTGTTTTTT.

The chain employs TRBV6-5 and TRBJ1-3; D is undetermined. Trimming pared 4 bases from V and 0 bases from J, leaving 10 bases between. Germline assignment: CDR1 MNHEY and CDR2 SVGAGI. This CDR3 is built from 15 residues. The CDR3 spells CASSLRTDSGNTIYF. CDR3 in DNA: TGTGCCAGCAGTTTACGGACGGACTCTGGAAACACCATATATTTT.

This clonotype was detected ten times or more. The chain is built from TRBV7-8 and TRBJ1-1; the D gene is possibly TRBD1 (5 bases). The CDR3 covers 13 residues. CDR1 SGHVS and CDR2 FQNEAQ come from the germline V gene. Trimming left V 5 bases short and J 0 bases short, with 7 bases between. The CDR3, as DNA: TGTGCCAGCAGCCGACAGATGAACACTGAAGCTTTCTTT. Residues: CASSRQMNTEAFF. The full variable domain, completed using reference TRBV7-8 and TRBJ1-1, is GAGVSQSPRYKVAKRGQDVALRCDPISGHVSLFWYQQALGQGPEFLTYFQNEAQLDKSGLPSDRFFAERPEGSVSTLKIQRTQQEDSAVYLCASSRQMNTEAFFGQGTRLTVV.

This clonotype was found many times. The chain links TRBV15 to TRBJ1-2; D is undetermined. This CDR3 is 13 amino acids long. CDR1 and CDR2 from the germline V gene are LNHNV and YYDKDF (reference sequence). Deletions cut 0 bases from V and 5 bases from J, with 7 bases between. In DNA form, the CDR3 reads TGTGCCACCAGCAGAGAGGCAGGTTATGGCTACACCTTC. Its translation is CATSREAGYGYTF.

This clonotype was counted a few times. V gene TRBV11-2 combines with J gene TRBJ2-7; D gene uncertain. The CDR3 is 11 residues long. CDR1 is SGHAT and CDR2 is FQNNGV in the germline V gene. V dropped 1 base and J dropped 6 bases, with 4 bases sitting between them. As DNA, the CDR3 is TGTGCCAGCAGCTTAGGACGCGAGCAGTACTTC. Its translation is CASSLGREQYF.

This clonotype has at least ten counts. The V gene is TRBV28, the J gene TRBJ1-1, with unresolved D. Germline CDR1 MDHEN, CDR2 SYDVKM. This CDR3 region has 14 residues. Trimming removed 8 bases from V and 5 bases from J, with 18 bases in between. Here the CDR3 DNA reads TGTGCCAGCCAGTTGCGCGGGCTGGGAACTGAAGCTTTCTTT. Translating gives CASQLRGLGTEAFF.

This clonotype was counted ten times or more. The V and J genes are TRBV15 and TRBJ2-1, with D tentatively TRBD2 (5 bases). The CDR3 contains 15 residues. Trimming left V 0 bases short and J 8 bases short, with 14 bases between. The germline CDR1 and CDR2 sequences are LNHNV and YYDKDF (reference sequence). CDR3 residues: CATSRDVLVKDEQFF. The DNA of the CDR3 is TGTGCCACCAGCAGAGATGTACTAGTTAAAGATGAGCAGTTCTTC.

This clonotype has ten or more counts. The chain uses TRBV20-1 and TRBJ1-1; no clear D gene. Germline CDR1 reads DFQATT; CDR2 reads SNEGSKA (reference sequence). V lost 6 bases and J lost 0, with 8 bases in between. The CDR3 length is 12 residues. CDR3 nucleotides: TGCAGTGCCAGGAGGGTGAACACTGAAGCTTTCTTT. Translation gives CSARRVNTEAFF.

This clonotype was recorded many times. The V and J genes are TRBV7-6 and TRBJ1-1, with D uncertain. V was cut by 5 bases and J by 8 bases, with 18 bases left in between. Germline CDR1 is SGHVS and CDR2 is FNYEAQ. This CDR3 has 14 residues. The chain's CDR3 is CASSQGGLAEEAFF. DNA for the CDR3: TGTGCCAGCAGCCAAGGAGGTCTCGCCGAAGAAGCTTTCTTT.

The sample holds many counts of this clonotype. The chain joins TRBV11-2 to TRBJ2-7; 7 bases line up with TRBD2. Germline loops: CDR1 SGHAT, CDR2 FQNNGV. This CDR3 comprises 13 residues. V shed 6 bases and J 4 bases; nucleotides not matched to a gene: 6. CDR3 region: CASRKMGGYEQYF. CDR3 sequence (DNA): TGTGCCAGCAGGAAAATGGGGGGGTACGAGCAGTACTTC.

This clonotype has a count of ten or more. This sequence joins TRBV20-1 and TRBJ1-6; 9 bases are a match to TRBD1. Germline trimming cut 0 bases from V and 6 bases from J; bases unmatched to any gene: 3. From germline, CDR1 is DFQATT and CDR2 SNEGSKA (reference sequence). The CDR3 is made up of 15 amino acids. CDR3 DNA sequence: TGCAGTGCTAGAGATCCGGGACAGGGTAATTCACCCCTCCACTTT. Protein: CSARDPGQGNSPLHF.

This clonotype was seen a handful of times. The chain uses TRBV6-5 and TRBJ2-7; no clear D. Germline CDR1 is MNHEY and CDR2 is SVGAGI. The germline V and J ends were trimmed by 3 bases and 5 bases, with 8 bases remaining between them. The CDR3 extends over 12 amino acids. The CDR3 DNA reads TGTGCCAGCAGTTATTCCCGGGACGAGCAGTACTTC. As protein: CASSYSRDEQYF.

This clonotype was counted at least ten times. The V call is TRBV20-1, the J call TRBJ1-5; D perhaps matches TRBD1 (5 bases). CDR1 DFQATT and CDR2 SNEGSKA come from the germline V gene (reference sequence). Trimming took 2 bases from V and 7 from J, leaving 9 bases between them. CDR3 length: 12 residues. DNA of the CDR3: TGCAGTGCTAGAATGGGGGGACAGCCCCAGCATTTT. This encodes CSARMGGQPQHF.

This clonotype showed up many times. The CDR3 coding sequence is TGTGCCAGCAGTTTTGGACAGGGACATCAGAATGAGCAGTTCTTC. Translation: CASSFGQGHQNEQFF. This chain connects TRBV28 to TRBJ2-1; 8 bases fit TRBD1. CDR3 size: 15 residues. V was clipped by 3 bases and J by 7 bases; unmatched bases: 8. The germline gives CDR1 MDHEN, CDR2 SYDVKM.

This clonotype was detected ten times or more. One junction end disagrees with the germline gene, perhaps due to a read error. The chain couples TRBV7-7 to TRBJ2-3; D is perhaps TRBD1 (6 bases). CDR1 and CDR2 (germline): SSHAT, FNYEAQ (reference sequence). The CDR3 totals 14 residues. The CDR3 DNA reads as TGTGCTAGCAGCTACGGACAGCAGGGAGATACGCAGTATTTT. Its translation is CASSYGQQGDTQYF.

This clonotype has at least ten counts. The gene calls are TRBV7-9 and TRBJ2-3, with D tentatively TRBD2 (6 bases). V was pared by 6 bases and J by 2 bases, with 12 bases between. Germline V gives CDR1 SEHNR, CDR2 FQNEAQ (reference sequence). The CDR3 spans 14 residues. CDR3 residues: CASSRGVITDTQYF. The CDR3 coding sequence is TGTGCCAGCAGTCGCGGGGTGATCACAGATACGCAGTATTTT.

This clonotype was seen a few times. V is TRBV13 and J is TRBJ1-2; D remains unclear. Germline lookup yields CDR1 PRHDT and CDR2 FYEKMQ (reference sequence). V dropped 1 base and J dropped 0 bases, with 6 bases sitting between them. The length of the CDR3 is 14 residues. The DNA for the CDR3 is TGTGCCAGCAGCTTAGCAGATACTAACTATGGCTACACCTTC. Translation gives CASSLADTNYGYTF.

Many counts were recorded for this clonotype. The chain is built from TRBV20-1 and TRBJ2-5; D gene unclear. Germline-derived CDR1 and CDR2 are DFQATT and SNEGSKA (reference sequence). V was cut by 3 bases and J by 1 base, with 12 bases left in between. This CDR3 contains 14 residues. This CDR3 reads CSASAPNPQETQYF. The CDR3, as DNA: TGCAGTGCTAGCGCCCCAAACCCCCAAGAGACCCAGTACTTC.

The chain employs TRBV4-1 and TRBJ1-2; weak D call: TRBD1 (5 bases). The V gene lost 3 bases and the J gene lost 4 bases, with 15 bases spanning the gap. The CDR3 loop spans 15 amino acids. Germline values: CDR1 MGHRA, CDR2 YSYEKL. CDR3 DNA sequence: TGCGCCAGCAGCCAGCCGGGACTGCTAGCCTATGGCTACACCTTC. Its translation: CASSQPGLLAYGYTF.

This clonotype turned up a few times. Here the CDR3 DNA reads TGTGCCAGTACCTTACAGGACAGAAATTCACCCCTCCACTTT. As protein: CASTLQDRNSPLHF. The chain recombines TRBV19 with TRBJ1-6, with D possibly matching TRBD1 (6 bases). There are 14 residues in the CDR3. V lost 7 bases to trimming and J lost 7 bases, with 14 bases between them. Germline loops: CDR1 LNHDA, CDR2 SQIVND (reference sequence).